A selection of T cell receptor beta chains follows, all from one sample in a study of OX40 agonist ivuxolimab in advanced cancers. Data came from immunoSEQ multiplex PCR; TCRdb stores just in-frame clones and leaves some out. This repertoire shows 25,000 or so clones, about 76% found once; its top ten account for approximately 1.9%. Source: CD4+ or CD8+ T cells sorted from blood, taken in a trial of the OX40 agonist ivuxolimab. The receptors were gathered from an adult with an advanced solid tumor such as melanoma, head and neck, liver or kidney cancer. Each CDR3 is given with its conserved first and last residue. The D gene is left open where the match is weak. Size is stated for part of the rows, as once, few or many counts, or as a class when the clone is expanded.

j_gene: TRBJ2-7
d_gene: .
len: 14
abundance: .
v_gene: TRBV6-1
CDR3nt: TGTGCCAGCAGTGAACAGGCTGACTCCTACGAGCAGTACTTC
CDR3aa: CASSEQADSYEQYF

j_gene: TRBJ2-1
d_gene: .
len: 11
abundance: .
v_gene: TRBV7-9
CDR3nt: TGTGCCAGCAGCGTACAGAATGAGCAGTTCTTC
CDR3aa: CASSVQNEQFF

j_gene: TRBJ2-5
d_gene: TRBD2
len: 16
abundance: .
v_gene: TRBV7-8
CDR3nt: TGTGCCAGCAGCCCCATTAGCGGGAGCGTTAAAGAGACCCAGTACTTC
CDR3aa: CASSPISGSVKETQYF

j_gene: TRBJ1-4
d_gene: TRBD1
len: 15
abundance: .
v_gene: TRBV18
CDR3nt: TGTGCCAGCTCACCTCGACAGGGCCCTAATGAAAAACTGTTTTTT
CDR3aa: CASSPRQGPNEKLFF

j_gene: TRBJ2-7
d_gene: TRBD2
len: 16
abundance: .
v_gene: TRBV4-1
CDR3nt: TGCGCCAGCAGCCAAGGGTTTTCAGCGGGGGGTTATGAGCAGTACTTC
CDR3aa: CASSQGFSAGGYEQYF

j_gene: TRBJ2-5
d_gene: .
len: 14
abundance: .
v_gene: TRBV5-6
CDR3nt: TGTGCCAGCAGCTCCGGGACGGTGGGAGAGACCCAGTACTTC
CDR3aa: CASSSGTVGETQYF

j_gene: TRBJ1-6
d_gene: .
len: 15
abundance: few
v_gene: TRBV27
CDR3nt: TGTGCCAGCAGTTTCCGGTCCTCCTATAATTCACCCCTCCACTTT
CDR3aa: CASSFRSSYNSPLHF

j_gene: TRBJ2-5
d_gene: TRBD2
len: 15
abundance: .
v_gene: TRBV6-6
CDR3nt: TGTGCCAGCAGTTACCCTCAGCGGGAGGGGGAGACCCAGTACTTC
CDR3aa: CASSYPQREGETQYF

j_gene: TRBJ1-1
d_gene: .
len: 17
abundance: .
v_gene: TRBV7-8
CDR3nt: TGTGCCAGCAGCTTAGAGGGGGTGGGGTTATCGTCCACTGAAGCTTTCTTT
CDR3aa: CASSLEGVGLSSTEAFF

j_gene: TRBJ2-1
d_gene: .
len: 15
abundance: .
v_gene: TRBV2
CDR3nt: TGTGCCAGCAGTGATGGAGGGGCTACCTACAATGAGCAGTTCTTC
CDR3aa: CASSDGGATYNEQFF

j_gene: TRBJ1-3
d_gene: .
len: 15
abundance: .
v_gene: TRBV6-1
CDR3nt: TGTGCCAGCAGTGAAGGAGAAATTTCTGGAAACACCATATATTTT
CDR3aa: CASSEGEISGNTIYF

j_gene: TRBJ1-2
d_gene: .
len: 11
abundance: .
v_gene: TRBV7-9
CDR3nt: TGTGCCAGCAGCGCCGGCGGGCAGACAACCTTC
CDR3aa: CASSAGGQTTF

j_gene: TRBJ1-5
d_gene: .
len: 13
abundance: .
v_gene: TRBV6-5
CDR3nt: TGTGCCAGCCGAGAGAGTAGCAATCAGCCCCAGCATTTT
CDR3aa: CASRESSNQPQHF

j_gene: TRBJ1-1
d_gene: .
len: 11
abundance: .
v_gene: TRBV19
CDR3nt: TGTGCCAGTAACCTAAACACTGAAGCTTTCTTT
CDR3aa: CASNLNTEAFF

j_gene: TRBJ2-7
d_gene: .
len: 15
abundance: few
v_gene: TRBV7-8
CDR3nt: TGTGCCAGCAGCTTAGCGCAGGGGGGGGCCTACGAGCAGTACTTC
CDR3aa: CASSLAQGGAYEQYF

j_gene: TRBJ2-7
d_gene: TRBD1
len: 16
abundance: .
v_gene: TRBV7-9
CDR3nt: TGTGCCAGCAGCCGGCGCCGGGACAGGGGCTCCTACGAGCAGTACTTC
CDR3aa: CASSRRRDRGSYEQYF

j_gene: TRBJ2-5
d_gene: .
len: 16
abundance: .
v_gene: TRBV5-5
CDR3nt: TGTGCCAGCAGACCGACACCACAGGGTTTCCAAGAGACCCAGTACTTC
CDR3aa: CASRPTPQGFQETQYF

j_gene: TRBJ2-5
d_gene: TRBD2
len: 19
abundance: once
v_gene: TRBV5-1
CDR3nt: TGCGCCAGCAGCTTGGGGGGGCTAGCGGGGAACCCAGTCCAAGAGACCCAGTACTTC
CDR3aa: CASSLGGLAGNPVQETQYF

j_gene: TRBJ2-1
d_gene: TRBD2
len: 16
abundance: .
v_gene: TRBV11-2
CDR3nt: TGTGCCAGCAGCTTATGGGCCGGGACTAGCGTCGATGAGCAGTTCTTC
CDR3aa: CASSLWAGTSVDEQFF

j_gene: TRBJ1-5
d_gene: .
len: 17
abundance: .
v_gene: TRBV27
CDR3nt: TGTGCCAGCAGTTTATACCCGCCCCAGGGCAGCAATCAGCCCCAACATTTT
CDR3aa: CASSLYPPQGSNQPQHF

j_gene: TRBJ2-7
d_gene: TRBD1
len: 15
abundance: few
v_gene: TRBV5-5
CDR3nt: TGTGCCAGCAGCTTGGTTGGGGACAGGGGCCACGAGCAGTACTTC
CDR3aa: CASSLVGDRGHEQYF

j_gene: TRBJ1-6
d_gene: .
len: 18
abundance: medium-sized
v_gene: TRBV4-1
CDR3nt: TGCGCCAGCAGCCAAGAAGCGGCTGCGGGTTCCTATAATTCACCCCTCCACTTT
CDR3aa: CASSQEAAAGSYNSPLHF

j_gene: TRBJ1-1
d_gene: TRBD1
len: 16
abundance: .
v_gene: TRBV19
CDR3nt: TGTGCCAGTAGGCCACCTACAGGGGCGCGAAGCCCTGAAGCTTTCTTT
CDR3aa: CASRPPTGARSPEAFF

j_gene: TRBJ1-4
d_gene: TRBD1
len: 14
abundance: .
v_gene: TRBV2
CDR3nt: TGTGCCAGCAGGCCCACCGGGACAGATGAAAAACTGTTTTTT
CDR3aa: CASRPTGTDEKLFF

j_gene: TRBJ1-6
d_gene: .
len: 13
abundance: medium-sized
v_gene: TRBV9
CDR3nt: TGTGCCAGCAGCGTAACAGGAAATTCACCCCTCCACTTT
CDR3aa: CASSVTGNSPLHF

j_gene: TRBJ1-6
d_gene: TRBD1
len: 13
abundance: few
v_gene: TRBV4-1
CDR3nt: TGCGCCAGCAGTACAGGGGAAGGGGCACCCCTCCACTTT
CDR3aa: CASSTGEGAPLHF

j_gene: TRBJ2-7
d_gene: .
len: 15
abundance: few
v_gene: TRBV27
CDR3nt: TGTGCCAGCAGTTTACGTACGGGGTTAAGGGCCGAGCAGTACTTC
CDR3aa: CASSLRTGLRAEQYF

j_gene: TRBJ1-1
d_gene: .
len: 13
abundance: few
v_gene: TRBV29-1
CDR3nt: TGCAGCACCCACTGGGGGCCAAACACTGAAGCTTTCTTT
CDR3aa: CSTHWGPNTEAFF

j_gene: TRBJ2-1
d_gene: TRBD2
len: 15
abundance: .
v_gene: TRBV11-2
CDR3nt: TGTGCCAGCAGCCCCTTCCGGGAGGCATACAATGAGCAGTTCTTC
CDR3aa: CASSPFREAYNEQFF

j_gene: TRBJ2-3
d_gene: TRBD2
len: 15
abundance: .
v_gene: TRBV7-2
CDR3nt: TGTGCCAGCAGCTGGACTAGCGGGAGCACAGATACGCAGTATTTT
CDR3aa: CASSWTSGSTDTQYF